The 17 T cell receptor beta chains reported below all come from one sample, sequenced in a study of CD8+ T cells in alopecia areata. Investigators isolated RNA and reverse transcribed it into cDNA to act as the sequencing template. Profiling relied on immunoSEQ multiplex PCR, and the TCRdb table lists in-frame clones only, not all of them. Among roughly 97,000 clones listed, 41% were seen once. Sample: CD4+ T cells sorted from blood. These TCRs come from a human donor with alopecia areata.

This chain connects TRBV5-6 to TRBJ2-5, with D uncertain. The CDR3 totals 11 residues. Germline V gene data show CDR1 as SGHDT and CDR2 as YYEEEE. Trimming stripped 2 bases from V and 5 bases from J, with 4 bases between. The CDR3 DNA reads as TGTGCCAGCAGCTTTTTCGAGACCCAGTACTTC. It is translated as CASSFFETQYF.

The CDR3 region has the DNA TGTGCCAGCAGCCGGGACAGGGGGTGGGAGACCCAGTACTTC. Its protein product is CASSRDRGWETQYF. The rearrangement joins TRBV11-2 to TRBJ2-5; TRBD1 matches at 11 bases. From germline, CDR1 is SGHAT and CDR2 FQNNGV. The CDR3 loop spans 14 amino acids. J gave up 5 bases and V 5 bases, and 4 bases lay outside the gene matches.

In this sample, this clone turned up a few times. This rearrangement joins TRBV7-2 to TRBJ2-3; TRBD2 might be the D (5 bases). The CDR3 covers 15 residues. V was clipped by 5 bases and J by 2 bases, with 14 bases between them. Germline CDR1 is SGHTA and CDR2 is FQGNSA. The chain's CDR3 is CASSPLSGFTDTQYF. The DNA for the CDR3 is TGTGCCAGCAGCCCGCTCTCGGGGTTCACAGATACGCAGTATTTT.

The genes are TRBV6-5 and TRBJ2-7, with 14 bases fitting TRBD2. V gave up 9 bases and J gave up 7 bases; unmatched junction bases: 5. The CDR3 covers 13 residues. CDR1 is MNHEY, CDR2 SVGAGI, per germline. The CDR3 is CASRLAGGREQYF. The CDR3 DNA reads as TGTGCCAGTAGACTAGCGGGAGGGAGAGAGCAGTACTTC.

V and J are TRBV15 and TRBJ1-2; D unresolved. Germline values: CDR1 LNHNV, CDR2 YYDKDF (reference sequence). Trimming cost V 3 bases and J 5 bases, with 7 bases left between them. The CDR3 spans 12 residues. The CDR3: CATSRDVYGYTF. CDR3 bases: TGTGCCACCAGCAGGGATGTTTATGGCTACACCTTC.

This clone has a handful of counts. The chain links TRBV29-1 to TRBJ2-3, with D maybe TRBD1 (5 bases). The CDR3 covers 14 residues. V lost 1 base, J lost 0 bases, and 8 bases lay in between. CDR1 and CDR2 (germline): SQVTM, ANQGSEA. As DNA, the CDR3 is TGCAGCGTTGAAGGTCAGGGCAGCACAGATACGCAGTATTTT. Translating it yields CSVEGQGSTDTQYF.

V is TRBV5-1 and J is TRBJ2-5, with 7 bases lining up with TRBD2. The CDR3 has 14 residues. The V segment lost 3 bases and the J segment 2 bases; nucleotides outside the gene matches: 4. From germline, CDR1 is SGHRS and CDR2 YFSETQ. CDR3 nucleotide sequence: TGCGCCAGCAGCTCTGGGACTATGCAAGAGACCCAGTACTTC. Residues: CASSSGTMQETQYF.

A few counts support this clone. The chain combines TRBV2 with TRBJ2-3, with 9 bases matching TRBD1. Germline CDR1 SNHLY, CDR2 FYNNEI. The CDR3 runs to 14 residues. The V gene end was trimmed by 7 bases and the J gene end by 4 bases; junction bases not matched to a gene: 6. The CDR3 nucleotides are TGTGCCAGCAATTACAGGGGGCCCGCAGATACGCAGTATTTT. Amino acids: CASNYRGPADTQYF.

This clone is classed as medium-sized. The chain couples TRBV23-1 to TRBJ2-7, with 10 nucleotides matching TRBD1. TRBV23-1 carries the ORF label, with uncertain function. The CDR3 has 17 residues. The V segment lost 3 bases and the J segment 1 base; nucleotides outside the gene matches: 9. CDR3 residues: CASSHLPRDRGSYEQYF. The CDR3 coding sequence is TGCGCCAGCAGTCACCTCCCCCGGGACAGGGGATCCTACGAGCAGTACTTC.

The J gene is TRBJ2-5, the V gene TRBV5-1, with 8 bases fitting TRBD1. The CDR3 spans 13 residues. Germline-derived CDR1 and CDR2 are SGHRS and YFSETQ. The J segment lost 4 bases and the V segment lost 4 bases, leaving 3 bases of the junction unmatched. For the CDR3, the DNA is TGCGCCAGCAGCAGAGGACAGGGAGAGACCCAGTACTTC. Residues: CASSRGQGETQYF.

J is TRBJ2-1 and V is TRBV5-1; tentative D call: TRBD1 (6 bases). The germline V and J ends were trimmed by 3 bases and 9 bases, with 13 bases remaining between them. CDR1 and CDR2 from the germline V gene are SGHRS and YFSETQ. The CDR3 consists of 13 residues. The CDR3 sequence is CASSWDQGLEQFF. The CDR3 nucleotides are TGCGCCAGCAGCTGGGACCAGGGGCTTGAGCAGTTCTTC.

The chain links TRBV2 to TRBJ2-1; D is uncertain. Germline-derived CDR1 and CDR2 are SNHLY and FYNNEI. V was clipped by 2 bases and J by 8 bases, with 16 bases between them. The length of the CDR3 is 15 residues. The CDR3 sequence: CASSESSLAIDEQFF. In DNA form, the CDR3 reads TGTGCCAGCAGTGAATCTAGTCTGGCAATCGATGAGCAGTTCTTC.

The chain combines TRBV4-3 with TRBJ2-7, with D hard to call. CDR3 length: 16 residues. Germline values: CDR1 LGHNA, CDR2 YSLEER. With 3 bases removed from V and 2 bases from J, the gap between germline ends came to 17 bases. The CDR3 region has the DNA TGCGCCAGCAGCCATTACCTAGGCGGAACTACCTACGAGCAGTACTTC. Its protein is CASSHYLGGTTYEQYF.

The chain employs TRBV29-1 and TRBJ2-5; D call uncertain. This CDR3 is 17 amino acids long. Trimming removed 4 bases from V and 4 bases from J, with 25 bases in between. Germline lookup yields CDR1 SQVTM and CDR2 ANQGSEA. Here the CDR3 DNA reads TGCAGCGTTGGCCCTATCAAAAACCAAACCCTGGGAGAGACCCAGTACTTC. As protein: CSVGPIKNQTLGETQYF.

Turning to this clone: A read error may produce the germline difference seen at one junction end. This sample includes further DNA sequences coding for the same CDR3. Here the CDR3 reads CAWRLAGPQYF. CDR3 coding DNA: TGTGCCTGGAGACTAGCGGGACCTCAGTATTTC. This chain connects TRBV30 to TRBJ2-7, with 10 bases aligning to TRBD2. Germline CDR1 and CDR2: GTSNPN and SVGIG (reference sequence). The CDR3 extends over 11 amino acids.

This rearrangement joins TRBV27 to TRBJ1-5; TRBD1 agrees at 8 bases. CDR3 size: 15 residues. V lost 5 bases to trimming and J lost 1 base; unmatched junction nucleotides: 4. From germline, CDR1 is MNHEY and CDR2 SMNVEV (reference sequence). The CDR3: CASSGRTGSNQPQHF. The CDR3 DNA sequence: TGTGCCAGCAGTGGGAGGACAGGGAGCAATCAGCCCCAGCATTTT.

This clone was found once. The CDR3 loop reads CAWSPGTIGYTF. The DNA of the CDR3 is TGTGCCTGGAGCCCCGGGACCATTGGCTACACCTTC. The chain uses TRBV30 and TRBJ1-2, with a possible D match to TRBD1 (5 bases). This CDR3 is 12 amino acids long. Per germline, CDR1 GTSNPN and CDR2 SVGIG (reference sequence). Trimming stripped 3 bases from V and 7 bases from J, with 12 bases between.